Listed below are T cell receptor beta chains from one sample, sequenced in a study of T cell changes during pregnancy in multiple sclerosis. The protocol was immunoSEQ multiplex PCR, while the TCRdb copy is restricted to in-frame clones and leaves out a portion. Among some 77,000 clones listed, about 92% were seen once. The source was CD4+ T cells from peripheral blood mononuclear cells, collected before pregnancy. The receptors here all came from a female donor with multiple sclerosis, enrolled in a pregnancy study. The conserved cysteine and the conserved F or W are not part of the CDR3 here. Each record gives: V gene, J gene, CDR3 protein.

>TRBV5-1|TRBJ2-3
ASSVGLAGDGDTQY
>TRBV6-1|TRBJ1-2
ASSPAGQPYGYT
>TRBV27|TRBJ2-3
ASTPRQGPEDTQY
>TRBV21-1|TRBJ2-7
ASSKEPLVYSYEQY
>TRBV7-9|TRBJ1-4
ASSLGGINEKLF
>TRBV2|TRBJ2-3
ASKGRDRVSDTQY
>TRBV2|TRBJ1-4
ASDSPNEKLF
>TRBV4-2|TRBJ1-5
ASSQDLGEGNQPQH
>TRBV2|TRBJ2-7
ASSEESRREQY
>TRBV20-1|TRBJ1-2
SAYRGGGYT
>TRBV5-8|TRBJ2-3
ASSFLAESSGGY
>TRBV18|TRBJ2-7
ASSLDRYGPYEQY
>TRBV6-1|TRBJ1-1
ASSAARNTEAF
>TRBV6-1|TRBJ1-3
ASSGDWSSGNTIY
>TRBV9|TRBJ2-7
ASSPSGSALPSYEQY
>TRBV19|TRBJ2-5
ATTDRLGAQY
>TRBV18|TRBJ2-7
ASSPRGTASSSYEQY
>TRBV30|TRBJ1-1
AWSVFINTEAF
>TRBV28|TRBJ1-2
ASRGQGGDGYT
>TRBV18|TRBJ2-1
ASSRPTGLREQF
>TRBV19|TRBJ2-7
ASTPTGQLYEQY
>TRBV7-9|TRBJ1-1
AGSSGESRTEAF
>TRBV5-1|TRBJ1-3
ASSLVGESSGNTIY
>TRBV7-9|TRBJ2-5
ASSQNQETQY
>TRBV5-4|TRBJ2-2
ASSGEGFNTGELF
>TRBV9|TRBJ1-1
ASSVAPTGGFGTEAF
>TRBV19|TRBJ1-1
ASSKEFLAF
>TRBV9|TRBJ1-3
ASTRDSRIFGNTIY
>TRBV5-1|TRBJ2-1
ASSFGGGSYNEQF
>TRBV5-6|TRBJ2-7
ASSSPGLAGGIPKPEQY
>TRBV19|TRBJ2-7
ASRLTSGDSYEQY